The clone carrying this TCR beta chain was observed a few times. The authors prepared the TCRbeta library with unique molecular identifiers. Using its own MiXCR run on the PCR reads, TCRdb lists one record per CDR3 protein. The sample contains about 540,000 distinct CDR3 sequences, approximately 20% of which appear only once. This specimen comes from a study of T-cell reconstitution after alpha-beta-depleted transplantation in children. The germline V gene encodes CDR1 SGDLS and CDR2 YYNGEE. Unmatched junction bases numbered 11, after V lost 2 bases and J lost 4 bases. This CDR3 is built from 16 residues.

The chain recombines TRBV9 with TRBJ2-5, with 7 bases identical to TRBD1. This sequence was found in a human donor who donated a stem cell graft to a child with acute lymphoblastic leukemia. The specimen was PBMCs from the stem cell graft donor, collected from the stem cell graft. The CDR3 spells CASSVLGGRLGETQYF. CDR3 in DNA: TGTGCCAGCAGCGTCCTAGGGGGCAGGTTGGGAGAGACCCAGTACTTC.